Here is one T cell receptor (beta chain) with its context. Its antigen is not identified. These data originate in a study of CXCR3-negative and CXCR3-positive naive CD8 T cells. Notes on the study in general: More hydrophobic TRB CDR3s occurred in CXCR3-positive than in CXCR3-negative naive cells. Memory cells diverged, while naive CXCR3-positive and CXCR3-negative cells had similar TRBV-TRBJ usage.

5' RACE that incorporated UMI labels was used to prepare the TRB cDNA libraries. TCRdb reprocessed the 5' RACE reads, keeping one entry per CDR3 protein, no DNA. This sample contains more than 80,000 distinct CDR3 sequences. Researchers reported sorting every CD8+ T cell subset in triplicate, roughly 290,000 cells per sort. Definition of naive CD8+ T cells rested on a CD45RO-CCR7+CD27+CD95- profile. Germline-derived CDR1 and CDR2 are SQVTM and ANQGSEA. The CDR3 sequence is 14 residues long. The rearrangement links TRBV29-1 to TRBJ1-6; absent DNA, TCRdb's TRBD1 call cannot be checked. The clonotype was recovered from a human donor in good health. Some clones in this sample may be carry-over from other donors' samples. The sequenced sample consisted of naive CXCR3+ CD8+ T cells from blood. As to subset: CD45RO-CCR7+CD27+CD95- naive CD8+ T cells expressing CXCR3 (TNR3+). CDR3 amino acids: CSVRGTGPNSPLHF. The full variable domain, with the rest looked up from reference TRBV29-1 and TRBJ1-6, is SAVISQKPSRDICQRGTSLTIQCQVDSQVTMMFWYRQQPGQSLTLIATANQGSEATYESGFVIDKFPISRPNLTFSTLTVSNMSPEDSSIYLCSVRGTGPNSPLHFGNGTRLTVT.